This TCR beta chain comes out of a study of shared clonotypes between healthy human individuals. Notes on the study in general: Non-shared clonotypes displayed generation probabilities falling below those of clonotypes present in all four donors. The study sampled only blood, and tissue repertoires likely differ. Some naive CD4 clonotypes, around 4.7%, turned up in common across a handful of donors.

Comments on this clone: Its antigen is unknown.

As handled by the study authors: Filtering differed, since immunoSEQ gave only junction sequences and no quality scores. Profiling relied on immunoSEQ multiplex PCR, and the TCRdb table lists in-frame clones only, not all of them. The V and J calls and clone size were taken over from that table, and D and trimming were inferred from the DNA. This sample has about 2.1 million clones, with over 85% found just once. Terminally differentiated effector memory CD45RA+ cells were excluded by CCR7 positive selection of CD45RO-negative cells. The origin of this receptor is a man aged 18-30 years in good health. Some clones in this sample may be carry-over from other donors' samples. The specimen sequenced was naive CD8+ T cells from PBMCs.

CDR3 residues: CSVEDSGAANEKLFF. The CDR3, as DNA: TGCAGCGTTGAAGACTCAGGGGCGGCTAATGAAAAACTGTTTTTT. V usage is TRBV29-1 and J usage is TRBJ1-4; D perhaps matches TRBD1 (6 bases). The CDR3 runs 15 residues. Per the germline V gene, CDR1 is SQVTM and CDR2 is ANQGSEA. Deletions cut 0 bases from V and 3 bases from J, with 11 bases between.